Following are 7 T cell receptor beta chains from one sample sequenced in a study of cytomegalovirus exposure and HLA in healthy donors. TCRdb keeps only in-frame clones here, not all; method: immunoSEQ multiplex PCR. The table shows a few hundred thousand clones, with about nine tenths occurring only once. What was sequenced was PBMCs. The receptors stem from a woman between 18 and 30 years old in good health and CMV-seronegative.

CDR3 in amino acids: CASSLLGGSGKSNEQFF. Here the CDR3 DNA reads TGTGCCAGCAGCTTATTAGGTGGTAGCGGGAAATCCAATGAGCAGTTCTTC. V is TRBV7-2 and J is TRBJ2-1, with 8 bases that match TRBD2. The CDR3 length is 17 residues. Germline loops: CDR1 SGHTA, CDR2 FQGNSA. V trimming: 2 bases; J trimming: 6 bases; junction bases outside the gene matches: 12.

This clone occurred a few times. The chain joins TRBV7-6 to TRBJ2-2; 12 bases are shared with TRBD1. V shed 5 bases and J 5 bases; nucleotides not matched to a gene: 18. Germline V gives CDR1 SGHVS, CDR2 FNYEAQ. This CDR3 has 20 amino acids. The DNA for the CDR3 is TGTGCCAGCAGCCACGGGGACAGGGGGCGCCGAGGTGGTTGGACCGGGGAGCTGTTTTTT. Protein sequence: CASSHGDRGRRGGWTGELFF.

The rearrangement joins TRBV27 to TRBJ2-7; 10 nucleotides align to TRBD2. There are 16 residues in the CDR3. The ends lost 5 bases at V and 2 bases at J; junction bases unmatched: 9. Germline V CDR1 and CDR2: MNHEY, SMNVEV (reference sequence). CDR3 sequence: CASSPWGTSATYEQYF. CDR3 DNA: TGTGCCAGCAGTCCGTGGGGGACTAGCGCAACCTACGAGCAGTACTTC.

This clone showed up just once. J is TRBJ2-1 and V is TRBV9, with D possibly matching TRBD2 (6 bases). V gave up 4 bases and J gave up 8 bases, with 13 bases separating them. Germline V gene data show CDR1 as SGDLS and CDR2 as YYNGEE. The CDR3 covers 13 residues. In DNA, the CDR3 is TGTGCCAGCAGCTTCGACCCGGGAGATGAGCAGTTCTTC. Protein sequence: CASSFDPGDEQFF.

The chain is built from TRBV6-6 and TRBJ2-2; D unclear. CDR1 is MNHNY and CDR2 is SVGAGI in the germline V gene (reference sequence). The CDR3 sequence is 12 residues long. The CDR3 bases are TGTGCTTTGGTCCTGGAGACCGGGGAGCTGTTTTTT. It is translated as CALVLETGELFF.

The rearrangement joins TRBV9 to TRBJ2-7; 11 bases fit TRBD1. The CDR3 sequence is 15 residues long. The germline V gene encodes CDR1 SGDLS and CDR2 YYNGEE. Losses at the gene ends were 0 bases for V and 5 bases for J; bases not matched to a gene: 4. The CDR3 coding sequence is TGTGCCAGCAGCGTAGGGACAGGGGGCGTAGACGAGCAGTACTTC. It encodes CASSVGTGGVDEQYF.

The gene calls are TRBV7-2 and TRBJ2-7; D might be TRBD1 (6 bases). Germline assignment: CDR1 SGHTA and CDR2 FQGNSA. The ends were cut back, 4 bases at V and 0 bases at J, with 10 bases in the middle. The CDR3 extends over 14 amino acids. In DNA form, the CDR3 reads TGTGCCAGCAGCTATGGACAGTTCTCCTACGAGCAGTACTTC. Its protein product is CASSYGQFSYEQYF. Full variable domain (outside the CDR3, taken from reference TRBV7-2 and TRBJ2-7): GAGVSQSPSNKVTEKGKDVELRCDPISGHTALYWYRQSLGQGLEFLIYFQGNSAPDKSGLPSDRFSAERTGGSVSTLTIQRTQQEDSAVYLCASSYGQFSYEQYFGPGTRLTVT.